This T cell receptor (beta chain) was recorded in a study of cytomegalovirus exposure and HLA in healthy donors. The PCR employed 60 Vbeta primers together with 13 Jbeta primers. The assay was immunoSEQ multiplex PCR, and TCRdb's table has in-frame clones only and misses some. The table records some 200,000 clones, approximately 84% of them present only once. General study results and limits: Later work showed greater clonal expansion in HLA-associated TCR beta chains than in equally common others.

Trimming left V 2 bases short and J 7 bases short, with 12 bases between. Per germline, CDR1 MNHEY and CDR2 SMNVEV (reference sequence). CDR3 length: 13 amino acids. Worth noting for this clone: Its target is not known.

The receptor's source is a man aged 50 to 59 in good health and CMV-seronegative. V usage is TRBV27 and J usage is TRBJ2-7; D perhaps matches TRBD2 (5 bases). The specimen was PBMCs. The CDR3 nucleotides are TGTGCCAGCAGTTTAGGAGGTTTGAGTGAGCAGTACTTC. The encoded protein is CASSLGGLSEQYF.